This T cell receptor beta chain was profiled in a study of T-cell reconstitution after alpha-beta-depleted transplantation in children. Unique molecular identifiers were used to barcode this TCRbeta library. TCRdb reprocessed the PCR reads with MiXCR, giving one entry per CDR3 protein. The data contain more than 450,000 distinct CDR3 sequences, around 18% of them singletons. The CDR3 totals 16 residues. Germline CDR1 is SNHLY and CDR2 is FYNNEI. The V and J ends lost 4 bases and 3 bases respectively, with 19 bases between them. J is TRBJ2-7 and V is TRBV2, with D tentatively TRBD2 (6 bases). This material consisted of PBMCs from the stem cell graft donor, taken from the stem cell graft. The receptor was derived from a human donor who donated a stem cell graft to a child with acute lymphoblastic leukemia. The CDR3 sequence is CASSGHRAAGRYEQYF. CDR3 DNA: TGTGCCAGCAGTGGCCATCGGGCAGCGGGCCGCTACGAGCAGTACTTC. Based on the CDR3 plus reference TRBV2 and TRBJ2-7, the full variable domain is EPEVTQTPSHQVTQMGQEVILRCVPISNHLYFYWYRQILGQKVEFLVSFYNNEISEKSEIFDDQFSVERPDGSNFTLKIRSTKLEDSAMYFCASSGHRAAGRYEQYFGPGTRLTVT.